This record covers a single T cell receptor (beta chain). The sample belongs to a study of cytomegalovirus exposure and HLA in healthy donors. The PCR employed 60 Vbeta primers together with 13 Jbeta primers. The method was immunoSEQ multiplex PCR; TCRdb's version includes in-frame clones alone and lacks a portion of them. The table lists 120,000 to 150,000 clones, approximately 80% of them singletons. Germline V gene sequence: CDR1 SGHVS, CDR2 FQNEAQ. V lost 4 bases and J 5 bases, leaving 11 bases between the germline ends. This CDR3 has 13 residues. This clonotype was obtained from a male donor in good health and CMV-seropositive. The sample taken for sequencing was PBMCs. This rearrangement joins TRBV7-8 to TRBJ1-1; possible D gene TRBD1, 5 bases. The CDR3, as DNA: TGTGCCAGCAGCTCAGACAGTGCGACTGAAGCTTTCTTT. Translation gives CASSSDSATEAFF.